The clone carrying this T cell receptor beta chain was counted only a few times. Antigen: not known. The data originate from a study of cytomegalovirus exposure and HLA in healthy donors. Whole-study results and caveats: Within an earlier analysis, most TCR beta V segments proved productive either about 90% or about 30% of the time. Despite most TCR sequences being rare, some public TCRs occurred in many donors. When the data were analyzed later, several of the most significant clusters appeared to be linked to common viral pathogens.

The PCR had 60 Vbeta and 13 Jbeta primers. Method: immunoSEQ multiplex PCR; TCRdb's copy keeps in-frame clones and lacks some. The data contain fewer than 150,000 clones, over 70% of them seen just once; the ten biggest clones take up roughly 3.1%. Healthy bone marrow donors supplied every sample. Between the trimmed V and J ends, which lost 3 bases and 7 bases, there was a span of 15 bases. The CDR3 is 15 amino acids. Germline V gene data show CDR1 as MNHNS and CDR2 as SASEGT. The chain has TRBV6-1 and TRBJ1-4; tentatively, D is TRBD1 (6 bases). The sequencing sample was made of PBMCs. The receptor comes from a young man in good health and CMV-seronegative. The chain's CDR3 is CASSDGPQGIEKLFF. CDR3 coding DNA: TGTGCCAGCAGTGACGGACCCCAGGGGATTGAAAAACTGTTTTTT.